The 23 T cell receptor beta chains listed next were all sequenced from one sample in a study of shared clonotypes between healthy human individuals (dated by TCRdb to 2018 to 2021). Receptors were amplified or captured by the immunoSEQ multiplex PCR assay. TCRdb mirrors the immuneACCESS table, restricted to in-frame sequences. Some clones are absent from its copies; in checked studies, under half trace to an unresolved V gene, and the reason for the others is unknown. The sample table contains 780,000 or so clones; only one count was recorded for 55% to 80% of them. Over 1.5% of the sample belongs to the ten largest clones. Sequencing was done on a sample of memory CD4+ T cells sorted from blood. In the paper's terms, the cell subset or site label means: CD45RA-negative fraction. The receptors were gathered from a woman aged 25 to 39 in good health.

The genes are TRBV10-1 and TRBJ2-2; the match to TRBD1 covers 12 bases. V lost 3 bases to trimming and J lost 7 bases; unmatched junction nucleotides: 9. This CDR3 spans 17 amino acids. Per germline, CDR1 WNHNN and CDR2 SYGVQD (reference sequence). CDR3 region: CASSDLLGQGAIGELFF. The DNA of the CDR3 is TGCGCCAGCAGTGATCTCTTGGGACAGGGGGCGATCGGGGAGCTGTTTTTT.

The rearrangement joins TRBV14 to TRBJ2-5; D may match TRBD1 or TRBD2 (5 bases each). Matching the DNA end better, TRBJ2-7 makes the J call doubtful. The length of the CDR3 is 16 residues. Germline CDR1 SGHDN, CDR2 FVKESK. This CDR3 reads CASSQRSWGRDYEQYF. The CDR3 bases are TGTGCCAGCAGCCAAAGGTCTTGGGGGAGAGACTACGAGCAGTACTTC.

This chain connects TRBV19 to TRBJ2-7; 7 nucleotides agree with TRBD2. This CDR3 region has 15 residues. V was clipped by 4 bases and J by 3 bases; unmatched bases: 9. CDR1 is LNHDA, CDR2 SQIVND, per germline (reference sequence). CDR3 in DNA: TGTGCCAGTAGTAAGGAGCTCGGGACTATCTACGAGCAGTACTTC. Translation gives CASSKELGTIYEQYF.

This clone turned up a few times. V is TRBV18 and J is TRBJ2-1; 11 nucleotides line up with TRBD2. CDR1 and CDR2 from the germline V gene are KGHSH and LQKENI. The CDR3 loop spans 16 amino acids. The V gene end was trimmed by 1 base and the J gene end by 6 bases; junction bases not matched to a gene: 5. In DNA, the CDR3 is TGTGCCAGCTCACCACTGACTAGCGGGATATCCAATGAGCAGTTCTTC. It is translated as CASSPLTSGISNEQFF.

This sequence joins TRBV28 and TRBJ2-5; D may correspond to TRBD1 or TRBD2 (6 bases each). The germline V gene encodes CDR1 MDHEN and CDR2 SYDVKM. V gave up 8 bases and J gave up 2 bases, with 12 bases separating them. The CDR3 totals 13 residues. In nucleotides, the CDR3 is TGTGCCAGCGCCCGAGGGGGGCAAGAGACCCAGTACTTC. Residues: CASARGGQETQYF.

This clone occurred a few times. The genes are TRBV7-8 and TRBJ1-4; D gene unclear. The CDR3 sequence is 16 residues long. Germline CDR1 and CDR2: SGHVS and FQNEAQ. V lost 5 bases to trimming and J lost 5 bases, with 18 bases between them. The CDR3, as DNA: TGTGCCAGCAGCAAACGACCGCCCCTCCTGAATGAAAAACTGTTTTTT. Translating gives CASSKRPPLLNEKLFF.

This chain uses TRBV7-3 with TRBJ1-2; 7 nucleotides align to TRBD1. CDR1 and CDR2 from the germline V gene are SGHTA and FQGTGA. The CDR3 spans 13 residues. Unmatched junction bases numbered 10, after V lost 2 bases and J lost 13 bases. The CDR3 sequence is CASSLDYSTGFTF. The CDR3 DNA follows: TGTGCCAGCAGCTTAGACTATTCGACAGGGTTCACCTTC.

The chain couples TRBV4-1 to TRBJ2-5; 10 bases match TRBD2. Per germline, CDR1 MGHRA and CDR2 YSYEKL. The CDR3 length is 17 residues. V gave up 0 bases and J gave up 0 bases; unmatched junction bases: 4. CDR3 sequence reads: CASSQERAGGYQETQYF. The CDR3 DNA reads TGCGCCAGCAGCCAAGAGCGAGCGGGAGGGTACCAAGAGACCCAGTACTTC.

The V call is TRBV5-1, the J call TRBJ2-2; 7 bases map to TRBD1. The CDR3 is made up of 15 amino acids. With V trimmed by 4 bases and J by 4 bases, 7 bases remained unmatched. Germline V gene sequence: CDR1 SGHRS, CDR2 YFSETQ. CDR3 sequence: CASSAQGSFTGELFF. The CDR3 region has the DNA TGCGCCAGCAGCGCACAGGGGTCTTTCACCGGGGAGCTGTTTTTT.

In DNA form, the CDR3 reads TGCGCCAGCAGCACCCGACAGCTTAATGAAAAACTGTTTTTT. It codes for CASSTRQLNEKLFF. The V and J genes are TRBV4-1 and TRBJ1-4; tentatively, D is TRBD1 (5 bases). The germline CDR1 and CDR2 sequences are MGHRA and YSYEKL. CDR3 length: 14 residues. Trimming shortened V by 5 bases and J by 4 bases, and 11 bases separated the two germline ends.

V and J are TRBV6-1 and TRBJ1-5, with TRBD1 as a possible D gene (5 bases). CDR1 MNHNS and CDR2 SASEGT come from the germline V gene. V was shortened by 11 bases and J by 1 base, with 15 bases between the two germline ends. The CDR3 is 14 residues long. CDR3 region: CAVYQGASNQPQHF. The DNA for the CDR3 is TGTGCCGTCTATCAGGGCGCGAGCAATCAGCCCCAGCATTTT.

The J gene is TRBJ1-4, the V gene TRBV4-1, with TRBD1 as a possible D gene (5 bases). Germline CDR1 reads MGHRA; CDR2 reads YSYEKL. V gave up 0 bases and J gave up 16 bases, with 21 bases separating them. The CDR3 sequence is 15 residues long. CDR3 amino acids: CASSQDFPRVQAAFF. CDR3 in DNA: TGCGCCAGCAGCCAAGATTTCCCTCGCGTACAGGCAGCGTTTTTT.

The gene calls are TRBV27 and TRBJ2-4; D ambiguous. Germline CDR1 MNHEY, CDR2 SMNVEV (reference sequence). Trimming pared 6 bases from V and 1 base from J, leaving 16 bases between. The CDR3 spans 16 residues. Here the CDR3 DNA reads TGTGCCAGCAGCCTCAAGGGTTCCCTGGCCAAAAACATTCAGTACTTC. This gives the protein CASSLKGSLAKNIQYF.

The rearrangement joins TRBV6-1 to TRBJ2-3; D is unresolved. Germline assignment: CDR1 MNHNS and CDR2 SASEGT. The ends were cut back, 9 bases at V and 0 bases at J, with 7 bases in the middle. This CDR3 is 12 amino acids long. Here the CDR3 DNA reads TGTGCCAGGCGGAGCAGCACAGATACGCAGTATTTT. Amino acid sequence: CARRSSTDTQYF.

The chain links TRBV19 to TRBJ1-2; D is perhaps TRBD1 (5 bases). The germline V gene has CDR1 LNHDA and CDR2 SQIVND (reference sequence). The CDR3 totals 14 residues. Trimming removed 7 bases at V and 0 bases at J, with 12 bases between. CDR3 in amino acids: CASNPGQANYGYTF. CDR3 sequence (DNA): TGTGCCAGTAACCCCGGACAAGCTAACTATGGCTACACCTTC.

This clone was seen more than once but under ten times. In DNA form, the CDR3 reads TGCGCCAGCAGCTTGGGAACAGATTTCTACAATCAGCCCCAGCATTTT. Encoded protein: CASSLGTDFYNQPQHF. This chain uses TRBV5-1 with TRBJ1-5; D is uncertain. The V end lost 0 bases, the J end lost 3 bases, and 13 bases lay between the germline ends. The germline gives CDR1 SGHRS, CDR2 YFSETQ. The CDR3 contains 16 residues. The full variable domain, its missing parts supplied by reference TRBV5-1 and TRBJ1-5, is KAGVTQTPRYLIKTRGQQVTLSCSPISGHRSVSWYQQTPGQGLQFLFEYFSETQRNKGNFPGRFSGRQFSNSRSEMNVSTLELGDSALYLCASSLGTDFYNQPQHFGDGTRLSIL.

The V call is TRBV6-1, the J call TRBJ2-7; 9 bases are shared with TRBD2. J lost 5 bases, V lost 6 bases, and 5 bases had no gene match. The CDR3 runs 13 residues. Per the germline V gene, CDR1 is MNHNS and CDR2 is SASEGT. The CDR3 sequence is CASRIGTSNEQYF. The CDR3 DNA reads TGTGCCAGCAGGATCGGGACTAGCAACGAGCAGTACTTC.

This clone is a singleton in its sample. The chain uses TRBV6-4 and TRBJ1-2, with D perhaps matching TRBD1 (5 bases). CDR1 and CDR2 from the germline V gene are MRHNA and SNTAGT. The CDR3 spans 19 residues. Trimming cost V 3 bases and J 3 bases, with 26 bases left between them. CDR3 DNA: TGTGCCAGCAGTGAGTTTTTGGGGACTGAGAATCTCAGGGACTATGGCTACACCTTC. Protein product: CASSEFLGTENLRDYGYTF.

The rearrangement links TRBV4-2 to TRBJ2-7; D is possibly TRBD1 or TRBD2 (5 bases each). Trimming took off 5 bases at V and 6 bases at J, with 17 bases between the two ends. Germline CDR1 and CDR2: LGHNA and YNFKEQ. This CDR3 has 14 residues. CDR3 DNA: TGTGCCAGCAGCTTGGAGGCAGGGACCCGCGAGCAGTACTTC. Translated, it gives CASSLEAGTREQYF.

The J gene is TRBJ2-7, the V gene TRBV15; TRBD2 aligns across 8 bases. V gave up 2 bases and J gave up 5 bases; unmatched junction bases: 8. The CDR3 sequence is 15 residues long. CDR1 and CDR2 (germline): LNHNV, YYDKDF (reference sequence). The CDR3: CATSRSGLEVDEQYF. For the CDR3, the DNA is TGTGCCACCAGCAGATCGGGACTAGAAGTTGACGAGCAGTACTTC.

The chain has TRBV11-2 and TRBJ2-5; TRBD2 matches 9 bases. CDR3 length: 16 amino acids. V was clipped by 5 bases and J by 2 bases; unmatched bases: 9. The germline gives CDR1 SGHAT, CDR2 FQNNGV. The CDR3 sequence is CASSPGTSRTQETQYF. The CDR3 nucleotides are TGTGCCAGCAGCCCCGGGACTAGCAGAACTCAAGAGACCCAGTACTTC.

The chain combines TRBV19 with TRBJ1-5; weak D call: TRBD1 (6 bases). This CDR3 is built from 15 residues. The V gene lost 7 bases and the J gene lost 2 bases, with 15 bases spanning the gap. The V gene's germline CDR1 is LNHDA and CDR2 SQIVND (reference sequence). This chain's CDR3 is CASTDGGKGNQPQHF. Here the CDR3 DNA reads TGTGCCAGTACTGACGGGGGCAAGGGCAATCAGCCCCAGCATTTT.

This chain joins TRBV5-1 and TRBJ2-7; TRBD2 aligns across 9 bases. J lost 0 bases, V lost 3 bases, and 1 base had no gene match. Germline CDR1 SGHRS, CDR2 YFSETQ. This CDR3 comprises 14 residues. DNA for the CDR3: TGCGCCAGCAGCTGGACTAGCGCCTCCTACGAGCAGTACTTC. As protein: CASSWTSASYEQYF.